This record looks at one T cell receptor (beta chain) sequence and its context. The data belong to a study of blood T cell repertoires in COVID-19. Profiling relied on immunoSEQ multiplex PCR, and the TCRdb table lists in-frame clones only, not all of them. The top ten clones hold over 12% of a sample with 150,000 to 200,000 clones, 84% of them seen once. Germline trimming cut 4 bases from V and 3 bases from J; bases unmatched to any gene: 2. The germline V gene has CDR1 MNHNY and CDR2 SVGAGI (reference sequence). CDR3 length equals 14 residues. The sample consisted of peripheral blood. This clonotype was sampled from a man aged 18 to 29 with active or convalescent COVID-19. This chain connects TRBV6-6 to TRBJ1-4, with TRBD1 identical over 7 bases. DNA of the CDR3: TGTGCCAGCAGTTCCGGGACAGCTAATGAAAAACTGTTTTTT. This translates into CASSSGTANEKLFF.